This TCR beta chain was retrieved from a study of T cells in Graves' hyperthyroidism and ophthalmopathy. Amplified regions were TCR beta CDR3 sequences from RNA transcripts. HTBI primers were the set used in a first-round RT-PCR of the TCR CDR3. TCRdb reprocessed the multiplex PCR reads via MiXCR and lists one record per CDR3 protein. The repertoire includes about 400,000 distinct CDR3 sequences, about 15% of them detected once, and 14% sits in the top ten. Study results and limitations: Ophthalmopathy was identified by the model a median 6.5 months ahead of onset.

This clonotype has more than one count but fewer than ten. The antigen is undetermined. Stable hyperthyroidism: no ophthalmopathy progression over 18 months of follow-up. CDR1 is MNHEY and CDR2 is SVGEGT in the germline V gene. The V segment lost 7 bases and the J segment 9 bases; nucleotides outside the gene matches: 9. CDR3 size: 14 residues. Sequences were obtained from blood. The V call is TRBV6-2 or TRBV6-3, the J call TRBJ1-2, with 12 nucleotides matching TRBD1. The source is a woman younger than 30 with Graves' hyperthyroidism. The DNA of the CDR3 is TGTGCCAGCACTTCGTGGGACAGGGGGCTAAGCTACACCTTC. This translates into CASTSWDRGLSYTF.